The 19 T cell receptor beta chains given below trace back to one sample, sequenced in a study of Graves' ophthalmopathy and Graves' hyperthyroidism. Investigators amplified TCR beta CDR3 regions from RNA transcripts. The authors performed first-round RT-PCR with HTBI primers and then a second-round multiplex PCR. TCRdb fed the multiplex PCR reads into MiXCR, producing one record per CDR3 protein. Among about 1.1 million distinct CDR3 sequences listed, less than 45% were seen once. Sequencing input: peripheral blood or thyroid tissue (not recorded which). Every receptor here comes from an adult man with Graves' hyperthyroidism.

This clonotype was seen repeatedly, ten times or more. The J gene is TRBJ2-7, the V gene TRBV7-9; TRBD1 might be the D (6 bases). The germline V gene encodes CDR1 SEHNR and CDR2 FQNEAQ (reference sequence). The ends were cut back, 4 bases at V and 0 bases at J, with 13 bases in the middle. The length of the CDR3 is 15 residues. The CDR3 region is CASSSTGQSSYEQYF. The CDR3 DNA follows: TGTGCCAGCAGCTCTACAGGACAGAGCTCCTACGAGCAGTACTTC.

This clonotype was found a few times. The chain carries TRBV4-1 and TRBJ2-7; TRBD2 matches 14 bases. J was trimmed by 2 bases and V by 3 bases; bases with no gene match: 3. Germline V gene sequence: CDR1 MGHRA, CDR2 YSYEKL. The CDR3 has 16 amino acids. In DNA, the CDR3 is TGCGCCAGCAGCCACGGACTAGCGGGGGGCACCTACGAGCAGTACTTC. This codes for CASSHGLAGGTYEQYF.

This chain joins TRBV7-9 and TRBJ1-5, with D uncertain. Germline assignment: CDR1 SEHNR and CDR2 FQNEAQ (reference sequence). Trimming took 3 bases from V and 13 from J, leaving 19 bases between them. This CDR3 has 14 amino acids. The CDR3 sequence: CASSLGSRSGTQHF. The CDR3 DNA is TGTGCCAGCAGCTTGGGGTCCAGGTCGGGCACGCAGCATTTT.

The rearrangement uses TRBV25-1 and TRBJ2-1; 8 bases are shared with TRBD2. The junction had 6 bases not matched to a gene; V was cut back by 4 bases and J by 7 bases. Germline-derived CDR1 and CDR2 are MGHDK and SYGVNS. This CDR3 has 14 residues. CDR3 loop: CASSVAGGGNEQFF. CDR3 nucleotide sequence: TGTGCCAGCAGTGTGGCGGGAGGTGGGAATGAGCAGTTCTTC.

V usage is TRBV19 and J usage is TRBJ1-5; 7 nucleotides match TRBD1. CDR3 length: 14 residues. The V and J ends lost 7 bases and 5 bases, in that order; junction bases with no gene match: 8. Germline CDR1 LNHDA, CDR2 SQIVND (reference sequence). CDR3 coding DNA: TGTGCCAGTACAATCGCAGGGGGTTATCAGCCCCAGCATTTT. Translated: CASTIAGGYQPQHF.

This clonotype was picked up many times. The chain carries TRBV7-9 and TRBJ1-2; D gene unclear. Germline CDR1 SEHNR, CDR2 FQNEAQ (reference sequence). Trimming took off 5 bases at V and 5 bases at J, with 12 bases between the two ends. The CDR3 has 13 residues. The CDR3 is CASSPDYVYGYTF. In DNA, the CDR3 is TGTGCCAGCAGCCCGGACTACGTGTATGGCTACACCTTC.

Points on this clonotype: The DNA is left out, because the CDR3 cannot be placed on it with certainty; the CDR3 is given as TCRdb lists it. The V call is TRBV24-1, the J call TRBJ2-5; the table assigns TRBD1, which was not confirmed against the DNA. The CDR3 length equals 21 residues, ends included. Germline-derived CDR1 and CDR2 are KGHDR and SFDVKD. CDR3: CATSDPDRNYGYTFGSGTQYF.

This chain joins TRBV25-1 and TRBJ2-2; a weak D match, TRBD1 (6 bases). V gave up 8 bases and J gave up 3 bases, with 19 bases separating them. The length of the CDR3 is 16 residues. Germline V gives CDR1 MGHDK, CDR2 SYGVNS. CDR3 protein: CASSPLPGQHTGELFF. As DNA, the CDR3 is TGTGCCAGCTCACCCTTACCGGGACAACACACCGGGGAGCTGTTTTTT.

There are many counts of this clonotype. The chain couples TRBV2 to TRBJ1-5; no reliable D call. The ends were cut back, 2 bases at V and 0 bases at J, with 11 bases in the middle. The CDR3 covers 16 residues. Germline V CDR1 and CDR2: SNHLY, FYNNEI. The chain's CDR3 is CASSEMADYSNQPQHF. DNA for the CDR3: TGTGCCAGCAGTGAAATGGCCGATTATAGCAATCAGCCCCAGCATTTT.

This clonotype was observed at least ten times. A much larger clone differs by one base, so this may be a read error. This chain links TRBV10-3 with TRBJ1-5; D not resolved. CDR1 is ENHRY, CDR2 SYGVKD, per germline. The CDR3 covers 12 residues. V was trimmed by 2 bases and J by 1 base, leaving 0 bases between them. The CDR3 coding sequence is TGTGCCATCAGTGAGAGCAATCAGCCCCAGCATTTT. As protein: CAISESNQPQHF.

This sequence joins TRBV20-1 and TRBJ2-3; 12 bases line up with TRBD2. The V gene's germline CDR1 is DFQATT and CDR2 SNEGSKA (reference sequence). The CDR3 runs 15 residues. The V gene end was trimmed by 3 bases and the J gene end by 2 bases; junction bases not matched to a gene: 3. Here the CDR3 DNA reads TGCAGTGCTAGCCCTAGCGGGAGGGCCACAGATACGCAGTATTTT. Translating it yields CSASPSGRATDTQYF.

This clonotype was observed many times. The chain uses TRBV4-1 and TRBJ2-7; 7 nucleotides align to TRBD1. V lost 2 bases, J lost 1 base, and 5 bases stayed unmatched. Looked up from germline, CDR1 is MGHRA and CDR2 is YSYEKL. This CDR3 comprises 15 residues. In DNA form, the CDR3 reads TGCGCCAGCAGCCAACGGACAGGTGATTCCTACGAGCAGTACTTC. Its translation: CASSQRTGDSYEQYF.

This clonotype was seen repeatedly, ten times or more. The chain combines TRBV12-3 or TRBV12-4 with TRBJ1-2; the D gene is possibly TRBD1 (6 bases). Trimming pared 4 bases from V and 7 bases from J, leaving 13 bases between. The CDR3 totals 13 residues. CDR3 protein: CASSSRGGSGYTF. The CDR3 DNA reads TGTGCCAGCAGTTCCAGGGGAGGGAGTGGCTACACCTTC.

The V and J genes are TRBV20-1 and TRBJ1-2; perhaps TRBD1 as D (5 bases). Trimming removed 3 bases from V and 3 bases from J, with 11 bases in between. The CDR3 extends over 13 amino acids. Per the germline V gene, CDR1 is DFQATT and CDR2 is SNEGSKA (reference sequence). CDR3 residues: CSASRVPHYGYTF. CDR3 in DNA: TGCAGTGCTAGCAGGGTACCGCACTATGGCTACACCTTC.

This clonotype was observed at least ten times. The chain combines TRBV9 with TRBJ1-6; no definite D call. V was clipped by 3 bases and J by 7 bases, with 8 bases between them. Looked up from germline, CDR1 is SGDLS and CDR2 is YYNGEE. The CDR3 contains 13 residues. The CDR3 is CASSGGENSPLHF. In DNA form, the CDR3 reads TGTGCCAGCAGCGGTGGTGAAAATTCACCCCTCCACTTT.

To note about this clonotype: A much bigger clone sits one base away, suggesting this may be a read error. J is TRBJ2-5 and V is TRBV11-2, with D hard to call. Germline loops: CDR1 SGHAT, CDR2 FQNNGV. V gave up 5 bases and J gave up 5 bases, with 12 bases separating them. This CDR3 is built from 13 residues. CDR3 nucleotide sequence: TGTGCCAGCAGCCCCCATGTCGCGGAGACCCAGTACTTC. This codes for CASSPHVAETQYF.

On this clonotype: Being one base from a much bigger clone, this may be a read error. The CDR3 sequence: CASSQWDTGELCF. The CDR3 DNA sequence: TGTGCCAGCAGCCAGTGGGACACCGGGGAGCTGTGTTTT. J is TRBJ2-2 and V is TRBV5-4; D is perhaps TRBD1 (6 bases). This CDR3 region has 13 residues. The germline gives CDR1 SGHNT, CDR2 YYREEE (reference sequence).

Note on this clonotype: The conserved closing phenylalanine or tryptophan is absent in this CDR3, likely reflecting a read error. No DNA is shown, since the ends of the CDR3 on it are uncertain; the CDR3 is the one TCRdb lists. The chain couples TRBV15 to TRBJ1-6. The CDR3 totals 10 residues, both ends included. Germline CDR1 LNHNV, CDR2 YYDKDF (reference sequence). The chain's CDR3 is CATSRDRGTS.

This sequence joins TRBV19 and TRBJ2-5; 9 nucleotides match TRBD1. The CDR3 has 15 residues. Unmatched junction bases numbered 6, after V lost 6 bases and J lost 1 base. The germline gives CDR1 LNHDA, CDR2 SQIVND (reference sequence). In DNA form, the CDR3 reads TGTGCCAGTAGCGGACAGGGGAGCTCCCAAGAGACCCAGTACTTC. It specifies CASSGQGSSQETQYF.